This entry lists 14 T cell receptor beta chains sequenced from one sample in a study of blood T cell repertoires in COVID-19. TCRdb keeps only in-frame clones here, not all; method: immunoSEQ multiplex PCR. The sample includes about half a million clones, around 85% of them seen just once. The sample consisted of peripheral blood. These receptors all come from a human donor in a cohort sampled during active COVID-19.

The CDR3 loop reads CASRHQGIGAFF. CDR3 nucleotide sequence: TGTGCCAGCAGACATCAGGGGATTGGAGCTTTCTTT. The V gene is TRBV28, the J gene TRBJ1-1; the D gene is possibly TRBD1 (6 bases). From germline, CDR1 is MDHEN and CDR2 SYDVKM. V lost 6 bases to trimming and J lost 10 bases, with 15 bases between them. The CDR3 is 12 residues long.

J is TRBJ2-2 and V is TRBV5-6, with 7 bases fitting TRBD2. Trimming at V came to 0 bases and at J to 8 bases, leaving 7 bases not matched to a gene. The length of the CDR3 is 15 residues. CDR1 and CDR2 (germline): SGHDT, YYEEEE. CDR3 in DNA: TGTGCCAGCAGCTTGGTGGCAGGGACTATGGGGGAGCTGTTTTTT. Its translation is CASSLVAGTMGELFF.

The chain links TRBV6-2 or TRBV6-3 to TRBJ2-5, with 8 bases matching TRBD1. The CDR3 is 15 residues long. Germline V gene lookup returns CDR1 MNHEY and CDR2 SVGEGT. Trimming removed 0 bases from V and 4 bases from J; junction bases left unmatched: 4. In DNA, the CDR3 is TGTGCCAGCAGTTACTCGGGACAGGACGGAGAGACCCAGTACTTC. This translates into CASSYSGQDGETQYF.

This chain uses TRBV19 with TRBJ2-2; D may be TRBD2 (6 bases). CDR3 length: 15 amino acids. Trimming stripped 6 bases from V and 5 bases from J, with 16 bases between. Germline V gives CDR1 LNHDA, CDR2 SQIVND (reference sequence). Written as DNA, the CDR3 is TGTGCCAGTAGGGAGACCGGGACTGGAACCGGGGAGCTGTTTTTT. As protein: CASRETGTGTGELFF.

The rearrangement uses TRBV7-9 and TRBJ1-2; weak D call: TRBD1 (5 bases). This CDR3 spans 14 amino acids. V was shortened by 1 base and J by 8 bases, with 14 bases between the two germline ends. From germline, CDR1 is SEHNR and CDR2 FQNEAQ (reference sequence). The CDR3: CASSLDLQGGGYTF. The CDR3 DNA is TGTGCCAGCAGCTTAGATCTTCAGGGAGGCGGCTACACCTTC.

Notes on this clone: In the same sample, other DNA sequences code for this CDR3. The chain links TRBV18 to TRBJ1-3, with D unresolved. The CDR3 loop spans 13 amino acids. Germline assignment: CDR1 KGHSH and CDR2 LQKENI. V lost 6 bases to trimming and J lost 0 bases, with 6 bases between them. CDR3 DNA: TGTGCCAGCTCCCCGAGCTCTGGAAACACCATATATTTT. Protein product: CASSPSSGNTIYF.

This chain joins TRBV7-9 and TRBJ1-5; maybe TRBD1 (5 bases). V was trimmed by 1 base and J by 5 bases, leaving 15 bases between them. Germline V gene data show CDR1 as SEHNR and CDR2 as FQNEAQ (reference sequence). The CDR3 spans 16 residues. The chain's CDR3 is CASSLGLGEGDQPQHF. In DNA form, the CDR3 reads TGTGCCAGCAGCTTAGGATTAGGGGAAGGGGATCAGCCCCAGCATTTT.

CDR3 in DNA: TGCGCCAGCAGCTTGGCAATGGAGTTGGCCACTGAAGCTTTCTTT. Its translation is CASSLAMELATEAFF. The chain is built from TRBV5-1 and TRBJ1-1; D gene uncertain. Germline lookup yields CDR1 SGHRS and CDR2 YFSETQ. Trimming removed 0 bases at V and 4 bases at J, with 13 bases between. This CDR3 has 15 residues.

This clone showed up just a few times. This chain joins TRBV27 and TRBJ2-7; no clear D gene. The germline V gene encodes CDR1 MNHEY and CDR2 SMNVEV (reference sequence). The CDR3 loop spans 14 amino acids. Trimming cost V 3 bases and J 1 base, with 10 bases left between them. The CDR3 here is CASSFSPESYEQYF. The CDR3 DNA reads TGTGCCAGCAGTTTTAGCCCGGAGTCCTACGAGCAGTACTTC.

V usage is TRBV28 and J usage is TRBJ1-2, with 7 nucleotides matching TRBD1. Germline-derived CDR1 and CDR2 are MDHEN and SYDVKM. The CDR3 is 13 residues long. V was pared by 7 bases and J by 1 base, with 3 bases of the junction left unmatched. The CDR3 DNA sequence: TGTGCCAGCAATCGGGACAGTAACTATGGCTACACCTTC. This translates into CASNRDSNYGYTF.

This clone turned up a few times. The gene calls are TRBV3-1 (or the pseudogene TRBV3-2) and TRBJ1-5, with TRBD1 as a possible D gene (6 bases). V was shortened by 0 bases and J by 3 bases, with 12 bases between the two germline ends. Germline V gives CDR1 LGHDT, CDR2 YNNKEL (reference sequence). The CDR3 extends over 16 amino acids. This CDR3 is CASSQDWGPDNQPQHF. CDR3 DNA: TGTGCCAGCAGCCAAGATTGGGGGCCTGACAATCAGCCCCAGCATTTT.

The CDR3 coding sequence is TGTGCCAGTCAACCGTCGGGACTTTGGGGCTACACCTTC. Its protein is CASQPSGLWGYTF. The V gene is TRBV19, the J gene TRBJ1-2, with D possibly matching TRBD1 (5 bases). Trimming cost V 8 bases and J 8 bases, with 18 bases left between them. The germline V gene encodes CDR1 LNHDA and CDR2 SQIVND (reference sequence). The CDR3 extends over 13 amino acids.

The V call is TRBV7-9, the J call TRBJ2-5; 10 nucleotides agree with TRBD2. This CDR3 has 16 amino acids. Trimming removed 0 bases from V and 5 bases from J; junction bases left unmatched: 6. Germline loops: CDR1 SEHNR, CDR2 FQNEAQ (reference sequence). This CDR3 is CASSLAAAGGPETQYF. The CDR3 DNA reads TGTGCCAGCAGCTTAGCCGCAGCGGGAGGGCCGGAGACCCAGTACTTC. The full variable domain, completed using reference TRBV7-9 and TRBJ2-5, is DTGVSQNPRHKITKRGQNVTFRCDPISEHNRLYWYRQTLGQGPEFLTYFQNEAQLEKSRLLSDRFSAERPKGSFSTLEIQRTEQGDSAMYLCASSLAAAGGPETQYFGPGTRLLVL.

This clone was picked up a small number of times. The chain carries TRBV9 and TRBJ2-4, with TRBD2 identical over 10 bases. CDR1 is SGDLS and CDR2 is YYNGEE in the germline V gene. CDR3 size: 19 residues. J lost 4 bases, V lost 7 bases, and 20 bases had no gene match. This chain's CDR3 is CASAPKAASGSFEKNIQYF. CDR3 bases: TGTGCCAGCGCACCTAAGGCGGCTAGCGGGAGCTTTGAGAAAAACATTCAGTACTTC.